A single sample is the source of the 26 T cell receptor beta chains below, sequenced in a study of technical replicates of blood from a handful of donors. The method was immunoSEQ multiplex PCR; TCRdb's version includes in-frame clones alone and lacks a portion of them. The repertoire includes roughly 67,000 clones, 95% to 98% of them detected once, and 0.16% sits in the top ten. Sequenced: T cells isolated from PBMCs. The receptors stem from a human donor in good health.

The chain combines TRBV28 with TRBJ2-7, with 7 nucleotides matching TRBD1. CDR1 and CDR2 (germline): MDHEN, SYDVKM. The J segment lost 4 bases and the V segment lost 3 bases, leaving 12 bases of the junction unmatched. CDR3 size: 16 residues. The DNA of the CDR3 is TGTGCCAGCAGTTTGCCCCTTACCGGGACAGAGTACGAGCAGTACTTC. Its translation is CASSLPLTGTEYEQYF.

V usage is TRBV29-1 and J usage is TRBJ1-3; D is unclear. Germline CDR1 is SQVTM and CDR2 is ANQGSEA. This CDR3 contains 17 residues. Trimming shortened V by 1 base and J by 0 bases, and 16 bases separated the two germline ends. The chain's CDR3 is CSVEAPGVSRSGNTIYF. The DNA for the CDR3 is TGCAGCGTTGAAGCCCCCGGGGTATCCCGCTCTGGAAACACCATATATTTT.

The chain is built from TRBV5-4 and TRBJ1-5; D may be TRBD1 (5 bases). V was clipped by 0 bases and J by 4 bases, with 14 bases between them. The CDR3 runs 16 residues. CDR1 SGHNT and CDR2 YYREEE come from the germline V gene (reference sequence). The CDR3 reads CASSLDAGRGNQPQHF. The DNA for the CDR3 is TGTGCCAGCAGCTTGGACGCGGGACGAGGGAATCAGCCCCAGCATTTT.

V usage is TRBV19 and J usage is TRBJ2-1, with TRBD1 matching over 7 bases. The CDR3 contains 16 residues. CDR1 is LNHDA and CDR2 is SQIVND in the germline V gene (reference sequence). The V and J ends lost 4 bases and 6 bases, in that order; junction bases with no gene match: 12. CDR3 protein: CASSRSWAGGSNEQFF. The CDR3 DNA reads TGTGCCAGTAGTAGGAGTTGGGCAGGGGGATCCAATGAGCAGTTCTTC.

The sample holds one count of this clone. This chain links TRBV6-1 with TRBJ2-1; 10 nucleotides line up with TRBD1. CDR1 is MNHNS and CDR2 is SASEGT in the germline V gene. J gave up 7 bases and V 4 bases, and 13 bases lay outside the gene matches. This CDR3 comprises 17 residues. The chain's CDR3 is CASSGAPPGQGWNEQFF. The DNA for the CDR3 is TGTGCCAGCAGTGGCGCCCCCCCGGGACAGGGGTGGAATGAGCAGTTCTTC.

This chain joins TRBV7-6 and TRBJ1-1, with a tentative D call TRBD1 (5 bases). The V and J ends lost 0 bases and 8 bases respectively, with 16 bases between them. CDR1 SGHVS and CDR2 FNYEAQ come from the germline V gene. The CDR3 consists of 15 residues. CDR3 DNA sequence: TGTGCCAGCAGCTTAGCGAGGCGGGGGACCAGAGAAGCTTTCTTT. Protein product: CASSLARRGTREAFF.

In its sample, this clone was seen once. The CDR3 spells CASSARQGAGQPQHF. For the CDR3, the DNA is TGTGCCAGCAGTGCGCGACAGGGGGCGGGTCAGCCCCAGCATTTT. The chain joins TRBV6-5 to TRBJ1-5; 10 nucleotides align to TRBD1. Trimming took 5 bases from V and 6 from J; bases not matched to a gene: 7. This CDR3 is 15 amino acids long. Germline values: CDR1 MNHEY, CDR2 SVGAGI.

The rearrangement joins TRBV27 to TRBJ1-6; 7 nucleotides align to TRBD1. V dropped 6 bases and J dropped 7; count of bases not matched to a gene: 9. This CDR3 comprises 15 residues. The germline CDR1 and CDR2 sequences are MNHEY and SMNVEV (reference sequence). The CDR3 sequence is CASSTDRAPNSPLHF. CDR3 coding DNA: TGTGCCAGCAGCACCGACAGGGCCCCAAATTCACCCCTCCACTTT.

This clone was picked up one time. V usage is TRBV27 and J usage is TRBJ2-5; a weak D match, TRBD1 (6 bases). The V gene lost 5 bases and the J gene lost 4 bases, with 14 bases spanning the gap. The CDR3 totals 14 residues. Germline CDR1 is MNHEY and CDR2 is SMNVEV (reference sequence). In nucleotides, the CDR3 is TGTGCCAGCAGTCTCAACAGGGTAGCAGAGACCCAGTACTTC. Translated, it gives CASSLNRVAETQYF.

The gene calls are TRBV27 and TRBJ1-1, with a tentative D call TRBD1 (6 bases). The CDR3 runs to 16 residues. Deletions cut 7 bases from V and 0 bases from J, with 18 bases between. The germline CDR1 and CDR2 sequences are MNHEY and SMNVEV (reference sequence). CDR3 coding DNA: TGTGCCAGCATGACCCAGGGATGGACAGTGAACACTGAAGCTTTCTTT. It specifies CASMTQGWTVNTEAFF.

In the case of this clone: The junction shows a germline mismatch at one end, possibly a read error. This rearrangement joins TRBV7-7 to TRBJ2-7, with 10 bases identical to TRBD1. From germline, CDR1 is SSHAT and CDR2 FNYEAQ (reference sequence). The CDR3 spans 13 residues. The CDR3 region has the DNA TGTGCTAGCAGCTTAGGGGACAGGGGCGAGCAGTACTTC. Residues: CASSLGDRGEQYF.

The chain carries TRBV29-1 and TRBJ1-1, with a weak D call TRBD1 (6 bases). The CDR3 spans 13 residues. Trimming removed 4 bases at V and 1 base at J, with 10 bases between. Germline V lookup: CDR1 SQVTM, CDR2 ANQGSEA. CDR3 bases: TGCAGCGTTGCAGGGGCTAAGAACACTGAAGCTTTCTTT. Translating gives CSVAGAKNTEAFF.

This chain joins TRBV2 and TRBJ2-7; no definite D call. Germline lookup yields CDR1 SNHLY and CDR2 FYNNEI. The V end was cut by 4 bases, the J end by 6 bases, with 10 bases between. This CDR3 has 12 residues. In DNA form, the CDR3 reads TGTGCCAGCAGTGGAGTAGATTCCGAGCAGTACTTC. Its translation: CASSGVDSEQYF.

The chain joins TRBV6-5 to TRBJ1-4, with no clear D. The germline V gene encodes CDR1 MNHEY and CDR2 SVGAGI. CDR3 length: 15 amino acids. The V end was cut by 6 bases, the J end by 0 bases, with 11 bases between. The CDR3: CASSADGATNEKLFF. The CDR3 nucleotides are TGTGCCAGCAGCGCCGACGGGGCAACTAATGAAAAACTGTTTTTT.

V and J are TRBV7-8 and TRBJ2-7, with 7 bases lining up with TRBD1. J was trimmed by 1 base and V by 5 bases; bases with no gene match: 8. Germline V gives CDR1 SGHVS, CDR2 FQNEAQ. The CDR3 is 15 residues long. For the CDR3, the DNA is TGTGCCAGCAGCGTTCACAGGGGCCCTTCCTACGAGCAGTACTTC. The encoded protein is CASSVHRGPSYEQYF.

The rearrangement joins TRBV7-8 to TRBJ2-2; TRBD2 agrees at 14 bases. The CDR3 is made up of 16 amino acids. CDR1 and CDR2 from the germline V gene are SGHVS and FQNEAQ. Germline trimming cut 5 bases from V and 4 bases from J; bases unmatched to any gene: 3. For the CDR3, the DNA is TGTGCCAGCAGCCCTGGACTAGCGGGAGGCACCGGGGAGCTGTTTTTT. Encoded protein: CASSPGLAGGTGELFF.

CDR3 protein: CASSEQDRGLSGANVLTF. CDR3 in DNA: TGCGCCAGCAGCGAACAGGACAGGGGGCTTTCTGGGGCCAACGTCCTGACTTTC. This chain joins TRBV4-1 and TRBJ2-6, with TRBD1 identical over 11 bases. CDR1 MGHRA and CDR2 YSYEKL come from the germline V gene. The CDR3 length is 18 residues. With 5 bases clipped from V and 1 base from J, the junction kept 7 bases outside the gene matches.

The chain combines TRBV4-1 with TRBJ2-2; D possibly corresponds to TRBD2 (6 bases). Trimming took 8 bases from V and 0 from J, leaving 10 bases between them. The CDR3 length is 14 residues. Germline assignment: CDR1 MGHRA and CDR2 YSYEKL. In DNA, the CDR3 is TGCGCCAGCGCAGGGACTCCGAACACCGGGGAGCTGTTTTTT. It codes for CASAGTPNTGELFF.

This clone has a single count. The rearrangement joins TRBV11-2 to TRBJ2-2; D might be TRBD1 (5 bases). The CDR3 has 14 amino acids. CDR1 and CDR2 (germline): SGHAT, FQNNGV. Trimming took off 4 bases at V and 5 bases at J, with 11 bases between the two ends. CDR3 bases: TGTGCCAGCAGCTCTAGGGGTCGGACCGGGGAGCTGTTTTTT. Protein sequence: CASSSRGRTGELFF. Variable domain in full (rest from reference TRBV11-2 and TRBJ2-2): EAGVAQSPRYKIIEKRQSVAFWCNPISGHATLYWYQQILGQGPKLLIQFQNNGVVDDSQLPKDRFSAERLKGVDSTLKIQPAKLEDSAVYLCASSSRGRTGELFFGEGSRLTVL.

The V gene is TRBV5-4, the J gene TRBJ1-2, with D tentatively TRBD1 (6 bases). This CDR3 region has 13 residues. V was pared by 3 bases and J by 3 bases, with 9 bases between. The germline V gene has CDR1 SGHNT and CDR2 YYREEE (reference sequence). The CDR3 spells CASSSQGHYGYTF. The CDR3 coding sequence is TGTGCCAGCAGCTCACAGGGCCACTATGGCTACACCTTC.

This rearrangement joins TRBV27 to TRBJ2-1, with D possibly TRBD1 on 6 matching bases. V gave up 5 bases and J gave up 9 bases, with 14 bases separating them. Germline-derived CDR1 and CDR2 are MNHEY and SMNVEV (reference sequence). The CDR3 runs 13 residues. The CDR3 region has the DNA TGTGCCAGCAGTCCCACAGGGCCAGGTGAGCAGTTCTTC. This sequence encodes CASSPTGPGEQFF.

The chain joins TRBV11-2 to TRBJ1-2; unclear D gene. With 4 bases removed from V and 0 bases from J, the gap between germline ends came to 12 bases. CDR1 is SGHAT and CDR2 is FQNNGV in the germline V gene. The CDR3 totals 15 residues. The CDR3 reads CASSSLRRANYGYTF. The DNA of the CDR3 is TGTGCCAGCAGCTCCCTTAGGAGAGCTAACTATGGCTACACCTTC.

The rearrangement joins TRBV27 to TRBJ2-7, with a weak D call TRBD1 (6 bases). Deletions cut 5 bases from V and 2 bases from J, with 10 bases between. The CDR3 has 13 residues. CDR1 and CDR2 (germline): MNHEY, SMNVEV (reference sequence). The CDR3 protein is CASSRQVTYEQYF. In nucleotides, the CDR3 is TGTGCCAGCAGTAGACAGGTTACCTACGAGCAGTACTTC.

The chain carries TRBV10-2 and TRBJ1-5; 7 nucleotides agree with TRBD1. V shed 4 bases, J shed 2 bases, and the junction held 8 bases outside the gene matches. The CDR3 loop spans 16 amino acids. The germline V gene has CDR1 WSHSY and CDR2 SAAADI. The CDR3 sequence: CASSGGDRVGNQPQHF. The CDR3 DNA is TGCGCCAGCAGTGGTGGAGACAGGGTCGGCAATCAGCCCCAGCATTTT.

The gene calls are TRBV7-9 and TRBJ1-1; no definite D call. The CDR3 has 14 residues. Trimming cost V 5 bases and J 2 bases, with 12 bases left between them. Germline V gives CDR1 SEHNR, CDR2 FQNEAQ (reference sequence). Here the CDR3 DNA reads TGTGCCAGCAGCCCCTCGGCGGGCAACACTGAAGCTTTCTTT. Translation: CASSPSAGNTEAFF. The whole variable domain, filled in from reference TRBV7-9 and TRBJ1-1, reads DTGVSQNPRHKITKRGQNVTFRCDPISEHNRLYWYRQTLGQGPEFLTYFQNEAQLEKSRLLSDRFSAERPKGSFSTLEIQRTEQGDSAMYLCASSPSAGNTEAFFGQGTRLTVV.

The chain joins TRBV4-1 to TRBJ2-3, with D maybe TRBD1 (6 bases). V lost 3 bases and J 3 bases, leaving 16 bases between the germline ends. The V gene's germline CDR1 is MGHRA and CDR2 YSYEKL. This CDR3 spans 16 amino acids. This chain's CDR3 is CASSQTQGMGTDTQYF. CDR3 in DNA: TGCGCCAGCAGCCAGACACAGGGAATGGGAACAGATACGCAGTATTTT.